Below, 26 T cell receptor beta chains from the same sample are listed, as sequenced in a study of T-cell reconstitution after alpha-beta-depleted transplantation in children. This sample's TCRbeta library carried unique molecular identifier barcodes. TCRdb recomputed calls from the PCR reads with MiXCR, one row per CDR3 protein. The table lists approximately 520,000 distinct CDR3 sequences, 11% of them singletons. Sequences were derived from PBMCs, mostly from graft donor cells, sampled 180 days after TCRalphabeta/CD19-depleted stem cell transplant. All receptors come from a female patient aged 2-10 years who had a stem cell transplant for aplastic anemia, so the T cells may come from the graft donor.

The chain combines TRBV11-2 with TRBJ1-5, with TRBD1 as a possible D gene (6 bases). V was clipped by 2 bases and J by 0 bases, with 20 bases between them. The length of the CDR3 is 19 residues. In germline, CDR1 is SGHAT, CDR2 FQNNGV. The CDR3 nucleotides read TGTGCCAGCAGCTTATGGGGGATAGGACAGACCATTAGCAATCAGCCCCAGCATTTT. Its protein is CASSLWGIGQTISNQPQHF.

The CDR3 nucleotides are TGCAGTGCTAGAGACTTAGCGGGAGGGCCAGGAGATACGCAGTATTTT. This translates into CSARDLAGGPGDTQYF. The V gene is TRBV20-1, the J gene TRBJ2-3; 11 nucleotides line up with TRBD2. After removal of 0 bases from V and 5 bases from J, the junction contained 7 bases not matched to a gene. CDR3 length: 16 amino acids. CDR1 is DFQATT and CDR2 is SNEGSKA in the germline V gene (reference sequence).

This clonotype was counted between two and nine times. The chain uses TRBV2 and TRBJ2-7; no firm D call. The length of the CDR3 is 16 residues. With 8 bases removed from V and 0 bases from J, the gap between germline ends came to 20 bases. Germline CDR1 reads SNHLY; CDR2 reads FYNNEI. In DNA form, the CDR3 reads TGTGCCAGCGTTCAATGGGTCCGTTTTTACTCCTACGAGCAGTACGTC. Residues: CASVQWVRFYSYEQYV.

V is TRBV19 and J is TRBJ2-7; 7 nucleotides match TRBD1. Losses at the gene ends were 3 bases for V and 7 bases for J; bases not matched to a gene: 6. Germline V gene sequence: CDR1 LNHDA, CDR2 SQIVND (reference sequence). The CDR3 length is 13 residues. For the CDR3, the DNA is TGTGCCAGTAGTATCAAGACAGGGAGTGAGCAGTACGTC. This translates into CASSIKTGSEQYV.

The chain carries TRBV6-4 and TRBJ1-1; D possibly corresponds to TRBD1 (6 bases). The CDR3 loop spans 16 amino acids. Per the germline V gene, CDR1 is MRHNA and CDR2 is SNTAGT. Trimming pared 4 bases from V and 0 bases from J, leaving 15 bases between. The CDR3 loop reads CASSGGQNQMNTEAFF. CDR3 in DNA: TGTGCCAGCAGTGGAGGACAGAACCAAATGAACACTGAAGCTTTCTTT.

This CDR3 is CASSFPGGAYNEQFF. DNA for the CDR3: TGTGCCAGCAGTTTTCCCGGGGGTGCTTACAATGAGCAGTTCTTC. The chain carries TRBV12-3 or TRBV12-4 and TRBJ2-1; TRBD2 might be the D (6 bases). The CDR3 contains 15 residues. Trimming stripped 3 bases from V and 4 bases from J, with 13 bases between.

This clonotype showed up just a few times. The chain employs TRBV3-1 and TRBJ2-3, with 7 bases lining up with TRBD1. V trimming: 4 bases; J trimming: 3 bases; junction bases outside the gene matches: 13. This CDR3 is 17 amino acids long. Germline V gene sequence: CDR1 LGHDT, CDR2 YNNKEL (reference sequence). This CDR3 is CASSRAWTGWGTDTQYF. The CDR3 nucleotides are TGTGCCAGCAGCCGAGCCTGGACAGGCTGGGGTACAGATACGCAGTATTTT.

The chain is built from TRBV20-1 and TRBJ2-6; D may be TRBD1 (6 bases). Germline V gene data show CDR1 as DFQATT and CDR2 as SNEGSKA (reference sequence). The CDR3 has 14 amino acids. V was trimmed by 3 bases and J by 7 bases, leaving 13 bases between them. In DNA, the CDR3 is TGCAGTGCTAGGGCAGGGACATCAGCCAACGTCCTGACTTTC. As protein: CSARAGTSANVLTF.

This clonotype was counted ten times or more. This chain joins TRBV28 and TRBJ2-5; 7 positions agree with TRBD2. The CDR3 consists of 14 residues. The ends lost 6 bases at V and 5 bases at J; junction bases unmatched: 9. Germline V lookup: CDR1 MDHEN, CDR2 SYDVKM. The CDR3 DNA sequence: TGTGCCAGCAGCCCCGGGGGGAAGTCGGAGACCCAGTACTTC. Encoded protein: CASSPGGKSETQYF.

This clonotype was recorded a few times. The rearrangement uses TRBV6-1 and TRBJ1-5; the match to TRBD1 covers 9 bases. With V trimmed by 3 bases and J by 2 bases, 8 bases remained unmatched. There are 17 residues in the CDR3. Germline V CDR1 and CDR2: MNHNS, SASEGT. The CDR3 region is CASSDLRDRERNQPQHF. The CDR3 DNA reads as TGTGCCAGCAGTGACCTAAGGGACAGGGAACGCAATCAGCCCCAGCATTTT.

This clonotype was counted only a few times. V is TRBV19 and J is TRBJ1-2; D gene unclear. CDR3 length equals 13 residues. V dropped 6 bases and J dropped 5 bases, with 13 bases sitting between them. The germline V gene encodes CDR1 LNHDA and CDR2 SQIVND (reference sequence). CDR3 loop: CASRTGPGYGYTF. As DNA, the CDR3 is TGTGCCAGTAGGACCGGCCCTGGTTATGGCTACACCTTC.

As to this clonotype: This sequence may be a read error, since a much larger clone differs from it by one base. The chain carries TRBV12-3 or TRBV12-4 and TRBJ1-1, with unresolved D. V dropped 4 bases and J dropped 6 bases, with 12 bases sitting between them. This CDR3 is 13 amino acids long. The CDR3 DNA sequence: TGTGCCAGCAGTTCGGCAGAAGGTGCTGAAGCTTTCTTT. This codes for CASSSAEGAEAFF.

The chain is built from TRBV6-2 or TRBV6-3 and TRBJ1-5, with 11 bases fitting TRBD1. This CDR3 is built from 17 residues. From germline, CDR1 is MNHEY and CDR2 SVGEGT. V trimming: 2 bases; J trimming: 3 bases; junction bases outside the gene matches: 6. In DNA, the CDR3 is TGTGCCAGCAGTTACGGGGGACAGGGGGTTCACAATCAGCCCCAGCATTTT. This translates into CASSYGGQGVHNQPQHF.

V is TRBV12-3 or TRBV12-4 and J is TRBJ2-5, with D hard to call. The CDR3 is 15 residues long. V was pared by 4 bases and J by 5 bases, with 17 bases between. The CDR3 DNA reads TGTGCCAGCAGTTCCCAGACCGGGCGGTTGGAGACCCAGTACTTC. It codes for CASSSQTGRLETQYF.

This clonotype was counted only a few times. The CDR3 DNA follows: TGTGCCAGCAGTCGGCAGGGAACAAGTGAAAAACTGTTTTTT. Translated: CASSRQGTSEKLFF. The V call is TRBV28, the J call TRBJ1-4, with TRBD1 as a possible D gene (5 bases). This CDR3 comprises 14 residues. CDR1 MDHEN and CDR2 SYDVKM come from the germline V gene. V lost 5 bases, J lost 7 bases, and 14 bases lay in between. The full variable domain, rest sourced from reference TRBV28 and TRBJ1-4, is DVKVTQSSRYLVKRTGEKVFLECVQDMDHENMFWYRQDPGLGLRLIYFSYDVKMKEKGDIPEGYSVSREKKERFSLILESASTNQTSMYLCASSRQGTSEKLFFGSGTQLSVL.

In its sample, this clonotype was seen a few times. The J gene is TRBJ2-7, the V gene TRBV29-1; possible D gene TRBD1, 6 bases. The germline V gene encodes CDR1 SQVTM and CDR2 ANQGSEA. V was clipped by 3 bases and J by 7 bases, with 10 bases between them. The CDR3 totals 11 residues. CDR3 nucleotide sequence: TGCAGCGTTGAGGGGGCGCTTGAGCAGTACTTC. Its translation is CSVEGALEQYF.

This clonotype was seen only a few times. This chain joins TRBV20-1 and TRBJ1-6; 9 positions agree with TRBD1. Germline lookup yields CDR1 DFQATT and CDR2 SNEGSKA (reference sequence). The V and J ends lost 0 bases and 5 bases, in that order; junction bases with no gene match: 5. The CDR3 has 16 amino acids. CDR3 bases: TGCAGTGCTAGAGATGGCCGGGACAGGGATAATTCACCCCTCCACTTT. Its protein is CSARDGRDRDNSPLHF.

As DNA, the CDR3 is TGCGCCAGCAGCCAAGTCCGAGTCAGACTGAACACCGGGGAGCTGTTTTTT. Protein product: CASSQVRVRLNTGELFF. The chain couples TRBV4-3 to TRBJ2-2; no reliable D call. The CDR3 has 17 residues. V was trimmed by 1 base and J by 1 base, leaving 13 bases between them. Germline V gene lookup returns CDR1 LGHNA and CDR2 YSLEER.

This clonotype was observed a handful of times. This chain joins TRBV28 and TRBJ2-7, with 7 bases matching TRBD1. The CDR3 loop spans 17 amino acids. Per the germline V gene, CDR1 is MDHEN and CDR2 is SYDVKM. The junction had 13 bases not matched to a gene; V was cut back by 0 bases and J by 5 bases. As DNA, the CDR3 is TGTGCCAGCAGTTTATGGGGAAGCTCGGGACAGCTGGACGAGCAGTACTTC. It translates to CASSLWGSSGQLDEQYF.

This clonotype was observed a few times. This sequence joins TRBV27 and TRBJ2-5; TRBD2 matches 7 bases. Germline V lookup: CDR1 MNHEY, CDR2 SMNVEV (reference sequence). With 1 base clipped from V and 7 bases from J, the junction kept 6 bases outside the gene matches. This CDR3 has 14 residues. In DNA form, the CDR3 reads TGTGCCAGCAGTTTATTGGGACTACGTACGACCCAGTACTTC. Its protein is CASSLLGLRTTQYF.

The chain uses TRBV20-1 and TRBJ1-2; no definite D call. The germline V gene has CDR1 DFQATT and CDR2 SNEGSKA (reference sequence). V lost 4 bases and J lost 4, with 7 bases in between. CDR3 length equals 11 residues. The CDR3 loop is CSATTIYGYTF. CDR3 nucleotide sequence: TGCAGTGCTACTACTATCTATGGCTACACCTTC.

CDR3: CSVGAGLVGEKLFF. CDR3 coding DNA: TGCAGCGTTGGGGCAGGGCTGGTCGGTGAAAAACTGTTTTTT. The chain recombines TRBV29-1 with TRBJ1-4, with D tentatively TRBD1 (5 bases). Trimming shortened V by 4 bases and J by 7 bases, and 16 bases separated the two germline ends. The germline gives CDR1 SQVTM, CDR2 ANQGSEA. The CDR3 loop spans 14 amino acids.

This clonotype occurred a few times. The chain uses TRBV5-1 and TRBJ2-7; TRBD2 agrees at 10 bases. Germline loops: CDR1 SGHRS, CDR2 YFSETQ. The CDR3 loop spans 15 amino acids. Unmatched junction bases numbered 10, after V lost 4 bases and J lost 6 bases. The CDR3 loop is CASSQLAGDPGEQYF. The CDR3 DNA sequence: TGCGCCAGCAGCCAGCTAGCGGGGGACCCCGGCGAGCAGTACTTC.

The gene calls are TRBV5-1 and TRBJ1-1, with D hard to call. The germline V and J ends were trimmed by 0 bases and 2 bases, with 8 bases remaining between them. This CDR3 has 14 residues. The germline V gene has CDR1 SGHRS and CDR2 YFSETQ. The CDR3: CASSLGMVNTEAFF. CDR3 in DNA: TGCGCCAGCAGCTTGGGGATGGTCAACACTGAAGCTTTCTTT.

The chain uses TRBV29-1 and TRBJ2-5; a possible D gene is TRBD1 (5 bases). Trimming took 2 bases from V and 5 from J, leaving 9 bases between them. Per germline, CDR1 SQVTM and CDR2 ANQGSEA. The CDR3 contains 12 residues. CDR3 sequence: CSVERGSETQYF. CDR3 coding DNA: TGCAGCGTTGAAAGGGGATCGGAGACCCAGTACTTC.

The chain has TRBV28 and TRBJ2-1, with 14 bases that match TRBD2. J was trimmed by 9 bases and V by 3 bases; bases with no gene match: 4. The CDR3 extends over 15 amino acids. CDR1 and CDR2 (germline): MDHEN, SYDVKM. The DNA for the CDR3 is TGTGCCAGCAGTTTTTGGACTAGCGGGAGGTTTGAGCAGTTCTTC. Protein sequence: CASSFWTSGRFEQFF.